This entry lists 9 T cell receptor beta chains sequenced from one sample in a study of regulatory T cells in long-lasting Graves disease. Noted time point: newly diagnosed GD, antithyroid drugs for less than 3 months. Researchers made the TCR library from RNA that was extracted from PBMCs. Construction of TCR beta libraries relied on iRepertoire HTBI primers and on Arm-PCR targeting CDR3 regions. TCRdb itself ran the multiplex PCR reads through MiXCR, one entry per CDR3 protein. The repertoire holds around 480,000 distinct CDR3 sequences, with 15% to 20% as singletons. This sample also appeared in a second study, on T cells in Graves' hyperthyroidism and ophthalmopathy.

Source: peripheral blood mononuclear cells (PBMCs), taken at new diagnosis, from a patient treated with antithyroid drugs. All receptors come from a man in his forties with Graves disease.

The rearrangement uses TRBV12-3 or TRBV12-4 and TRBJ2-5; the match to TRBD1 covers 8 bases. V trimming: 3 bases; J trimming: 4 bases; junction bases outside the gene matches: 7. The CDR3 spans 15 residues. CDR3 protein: CASSFTGTGTETQYF. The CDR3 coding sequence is TGTGCCAGCAGTTTTACGGGGACAGGAACAGAGACCCAGTACTTC.

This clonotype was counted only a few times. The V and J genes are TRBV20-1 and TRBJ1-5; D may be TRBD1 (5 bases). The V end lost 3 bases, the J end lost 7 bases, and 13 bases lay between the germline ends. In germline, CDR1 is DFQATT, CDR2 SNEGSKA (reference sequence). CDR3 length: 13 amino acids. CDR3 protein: CSASRGWGQPQHF. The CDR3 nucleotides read TGCAGTGCTAGCCGGGGGTGGGGGCAGCCCCAGCATTTT.

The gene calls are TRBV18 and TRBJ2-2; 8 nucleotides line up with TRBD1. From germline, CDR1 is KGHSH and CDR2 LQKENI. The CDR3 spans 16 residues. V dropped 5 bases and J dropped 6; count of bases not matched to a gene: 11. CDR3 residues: CASSEHQGADAGELFF. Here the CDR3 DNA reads TGTGCCAGCTCAGAACACCAGGGGGCCGACGCCGGGGAGCTGTTTTTT.

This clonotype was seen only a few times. CDR3 sequence: CASSYELGYTF. CDR3 coding DNA: TGTGCCAGCAGCTACGAATTGGGCTACACCTTC. V gene TRBV7-9 combines with J gene TRBJ1-2; D unresolved. Germline CDR1 and CDR2: SEHNR and FQNEAQ (reference sequence). The V end lost 4 bases, the J end lost 8 bases, and 8 bases lay between the germline ends. CDR3 length: 11 amino acids.

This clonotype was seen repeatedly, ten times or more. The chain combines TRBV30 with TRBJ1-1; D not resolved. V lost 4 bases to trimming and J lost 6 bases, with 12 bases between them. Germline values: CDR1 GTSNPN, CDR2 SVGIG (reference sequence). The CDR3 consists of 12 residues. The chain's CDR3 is CAWKREVSEAFF. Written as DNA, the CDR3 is TGTGCCTGGAAGAGGGAGGTCTCTGAAGCTTTCTTT.

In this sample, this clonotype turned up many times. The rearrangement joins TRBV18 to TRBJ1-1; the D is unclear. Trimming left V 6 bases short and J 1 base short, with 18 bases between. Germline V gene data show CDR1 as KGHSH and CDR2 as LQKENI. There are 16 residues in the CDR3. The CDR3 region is CASSPRVGPGNTEAFF. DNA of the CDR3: TGTGCCAGCTCTCCGCGGGTTGGCCCCGGGAACACTGAAGCTTTCTTT.

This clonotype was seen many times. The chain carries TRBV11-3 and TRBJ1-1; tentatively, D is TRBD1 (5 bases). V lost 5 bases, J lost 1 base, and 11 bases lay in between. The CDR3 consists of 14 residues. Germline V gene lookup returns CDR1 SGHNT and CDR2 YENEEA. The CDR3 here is CASSADSKNTEAFF. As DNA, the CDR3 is TGTGCCAGCAGCGCCGACAGTAAGAACACTGAAGCTTTCTTT.

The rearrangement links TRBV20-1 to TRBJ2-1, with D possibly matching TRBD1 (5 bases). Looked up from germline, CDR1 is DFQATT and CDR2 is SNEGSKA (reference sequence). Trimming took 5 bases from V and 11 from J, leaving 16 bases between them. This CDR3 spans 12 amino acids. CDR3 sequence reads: CSAPTDKGQQFF. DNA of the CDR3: TGCAGTGCTCCGACGGACAAAGGCCAGCAGTTCTTC.

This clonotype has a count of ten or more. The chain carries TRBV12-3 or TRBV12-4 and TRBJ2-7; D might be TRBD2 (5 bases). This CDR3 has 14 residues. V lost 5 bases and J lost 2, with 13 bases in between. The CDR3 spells CASSAQDWTYEQYF. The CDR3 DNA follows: TGTGCCAGCAGTGCGCAGGACTGGACCTACGAGCAGTACTTC.